This TCR beta chain is from a study of blood T cell repertoires in COVID-19. In the study overall: Researchers got acute and convalescent COVID-19 samples from the United States, Italy and Spain. Sample material is recorded as cDNA or gDNA derived from T cells, B-cell-depleted T cells, or PBMCs.

In the original processing: Reference gene primers were amplified, and this amplification served to estimate nucleated cell counts. Some clones are missing from TCRdb's copy, which holds only in-frame ones; the method was immunoSEQ multiplex PCR. V and J calls and clone size come straight from that table; D and trimming were deduced from the DNA. There are about 220,000 clones in the sample; under 90% occur only once, and 3.6% lies in the top ten. The trim removed 6 bases at V and 5 bases at J, leaving 10 bases unmatched. CDR3 length equals 15 residues. The germline gives CDR1 SGHVS, CDR2 FQNEAQ. Sequencing was done on a sample of peripheral blood. The sequence was obtained from a woman of 80 years or more with acute or convalescent COVID-19. The gene calls are TRBV7-8 and TRBJ2-7, with TRBD2 identical over 10 bases. The CDR3 bases are TGTGCCAGCAGAAACAGGACTAGCGGCTTCCACGAGCAGTACTTC. Translating gives CASRNRTSGFHEQYF.